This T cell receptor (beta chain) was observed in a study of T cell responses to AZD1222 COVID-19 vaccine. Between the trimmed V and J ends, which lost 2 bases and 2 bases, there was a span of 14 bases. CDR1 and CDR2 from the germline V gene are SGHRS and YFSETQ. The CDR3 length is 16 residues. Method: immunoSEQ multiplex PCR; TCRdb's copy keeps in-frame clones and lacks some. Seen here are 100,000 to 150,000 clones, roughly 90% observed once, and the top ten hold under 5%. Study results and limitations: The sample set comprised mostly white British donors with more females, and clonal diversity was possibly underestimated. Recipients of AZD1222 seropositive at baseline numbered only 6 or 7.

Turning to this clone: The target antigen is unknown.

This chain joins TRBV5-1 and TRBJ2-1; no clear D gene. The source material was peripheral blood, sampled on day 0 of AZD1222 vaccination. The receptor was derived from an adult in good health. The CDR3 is CASSFPDGSPYNEQFF. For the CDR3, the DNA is TGCGCCAGCAGCTTCCCGGACGGCTCACCCTACAATGAGCAGTTCTTC. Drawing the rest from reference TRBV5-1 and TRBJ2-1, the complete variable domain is KAGVTQTPRYLIKTRGQQVTLSCSPISGHRSVSWYQQTPGQGLQFLFEYFSETQRNKGNFPGRFSGRQFSNSRSEMNVSTLELGDSALYLCASSFPDGSPYNEQFFGPGTRLTVL.